These 2 T cell receptor beta chains came from one sample sequenced in a study of shared clonotypes between healthy human individuals. Assay: immunoSEQ multiplex PCR; the TCRdb copy retains only in-frame clones and omits some. The sample consists of under 1,100,000 clones, about 74% of them appearing once. The sequenced material came from memory CD4+ T cells sorted from blood. Subset here: CD45RA-negative fraction. Source of these receptors: a man aged 18 to 30 in good health.

The chain carries TRBV18 and TRBJ1-5; TRBD1 is a possible D gene (5 bases). V lost 1 base and J lost 6, with 7 bases in between. Germline CDR1 and CDR2: KGHSH and LQKENI. This CDR3 region has 13 residues. The CDR3, as DNA: TGTGCCAGCTCACCACAGAGGGGTCAGCCCCAGCATTTT. Translated: CASSPQRGQPQHF.

This clone turned up a few times. The rearrangement joins TRBV7-9 to TRBJ1-1; D uncertain. Trimming took 3 bases from V and 4 from J, leaving 6 bases between them. This CDR3 contains 12 residues. The V gene's germline CDR1 is SEHNR and CDR2 FQNEAQ (reference sequence). CDR3 sequence: CASSFDSTEAFF. The DNA for the CDR3 is TGTGCCAGCAGCTTCGATAGCACTGAAGCTTTCTTT.